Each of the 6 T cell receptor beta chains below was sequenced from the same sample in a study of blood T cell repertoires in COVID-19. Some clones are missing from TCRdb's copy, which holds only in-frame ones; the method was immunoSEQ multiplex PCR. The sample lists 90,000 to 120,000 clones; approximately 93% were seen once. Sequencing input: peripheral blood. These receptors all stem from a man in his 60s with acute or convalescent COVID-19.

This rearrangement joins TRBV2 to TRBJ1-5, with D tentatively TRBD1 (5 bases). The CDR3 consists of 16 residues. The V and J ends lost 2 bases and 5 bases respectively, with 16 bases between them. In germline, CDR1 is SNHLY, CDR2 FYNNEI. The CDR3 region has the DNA TGTGCCAGCAGTGAAAGGTGGAGGGGCGGCGATCAGCCCCAGCATTTT. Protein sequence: CASSERWRGGDQPQHF.

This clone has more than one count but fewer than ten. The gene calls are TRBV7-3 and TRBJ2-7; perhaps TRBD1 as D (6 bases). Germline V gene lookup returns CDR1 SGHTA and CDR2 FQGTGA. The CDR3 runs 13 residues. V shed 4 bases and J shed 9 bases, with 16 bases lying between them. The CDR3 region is CASSWGPWVGQYV. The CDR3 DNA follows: TGTGCCAGCAGCTGGGGGCCCTGGGTCGGGCAGTACGTC.

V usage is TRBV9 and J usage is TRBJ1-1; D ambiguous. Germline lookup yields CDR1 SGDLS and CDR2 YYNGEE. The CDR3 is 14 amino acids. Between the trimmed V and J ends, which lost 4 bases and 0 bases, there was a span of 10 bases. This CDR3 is CASSIQTVNTEAFF. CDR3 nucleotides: TGTGCCAGCAGCATTCAAACGGTGAACACTGAAGCTTTCTTT.

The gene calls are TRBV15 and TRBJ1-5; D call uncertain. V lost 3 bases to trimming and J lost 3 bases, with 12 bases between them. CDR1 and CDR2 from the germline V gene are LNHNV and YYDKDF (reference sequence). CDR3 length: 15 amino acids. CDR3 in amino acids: CATSSPIEFNQPQHF. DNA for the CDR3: TGTGCCACCAGCAGTCCGATAGAGTTCAATCAGCCCCAGCATTTT.

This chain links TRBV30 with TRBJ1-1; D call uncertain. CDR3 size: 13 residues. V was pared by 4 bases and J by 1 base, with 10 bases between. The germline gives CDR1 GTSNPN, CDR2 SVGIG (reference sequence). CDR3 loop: CAWTNYGNTEAFF. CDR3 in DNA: TGTGCCTGGACTAACTACGGGAACACTGAAGCTTTCTTT. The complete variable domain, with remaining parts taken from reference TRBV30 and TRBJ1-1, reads SQTIHQWPATLVQPVGSPLSLECTVEGTSNPNLYWYRQAAGRGLQLLFYSVGIGQISSEVPQNLSASRPQDRQFILSSKKLLLSDSGFYLCAWTNYGNTEAFFGQGTRLTVV.

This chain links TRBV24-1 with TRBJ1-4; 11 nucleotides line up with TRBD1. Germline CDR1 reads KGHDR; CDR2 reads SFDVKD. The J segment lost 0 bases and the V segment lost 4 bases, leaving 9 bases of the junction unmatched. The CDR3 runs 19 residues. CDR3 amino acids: CATSDGFGTGGTTNEKLFF. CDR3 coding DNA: TGTGCCACCAGTGACGGTTTCGGGACAGGGGGGACAACTAATGAAAAACTGTTTTTT.